This entry lists 11 T cell receptor beta chains sequenced from one sample in a study of spatial heterogeneity in lung cancer. TCRdb fed the 5' RACE reads into MiXCR, producing one record per CDR3 protein. The profile shows more than 45,000 distinct CDR3 sequences, approximately 5.7% of them singletons. Noted time point: sample taken at primary tumor resection. This sample comprised PBMCs, obtained at surgery. Receptors were obtained from a male donor with early-stage non-small cell lung cancer.

This clonotype was seen ten or more times. The chain joins TRBV12-3 or TRBV12-4 to TRBJ2-2; TRBD2 agrees at 12 bases. J lost 8 bases, V lost 5 bases, and 9 bases had no gene match. The CDR3 consists of 16 residues. The CDR3 here is CASSRTTSGRNGELFF. The CDR3 DNA is TGTGCCAGCAGTCGAACGACTAGCGGGAGAAATGGGGAGCTGTTTTTT.

In this sample, this clonotype turned up a few times. This sequence joins TRBV14 and TRBJ2-5; D not resolved. Per the germline V gene, CDR1 is SGHDN and CDR2 is FVKESK. The V end was cut by 0 bases, the J end by 0 bases, with 8 bases between. The CDR3 has 15 residues. Written as DNA, the CDR3 is TGTGCCAGCAGCCAAGATATCGGGTACCAAGAGACCCAGTACTTC. Encoded protein: CASSQDIGYQETQYF.

This clonotype was recorded at least ten times. V is TRBV25-1 and J is TRBJ2-7; no clear D. The length of the CDR3 is 16 residues. Trimming pared 4 bases from V and 0 bases from J, leaving 16 bases between. Germline assignment: CDR1 MGHDK and CDR2 SYGVNS. The CDR3 sequence is CASSAPRIYYSYEQYF. The DNA for the CDR3 is TGTGCCAGCAGTGCCCCACGGATCTACTACTCCTACGAGCAGTACTTC.

This clonotype has ten or more counts. The V and J genes are TRBV5-1 and TRBJ2-1; 9 nucleotides match TRBD2. Trimming cost V 8 bases and J 3 bases; bases outside gene matches: 9. The germline V gene encodes CDR1 SGHRS and CDR2 YFSETQ. This CDR3 comprises 15 residues. DNA for the CDR3: TGCGCCAGTGGTCTAGCGGGACCCGGCTACAATGAGCAGTTCTTC. Translation gives CASGLAGPGYNEQFF. Full variable domain (remainder filled in from reference TRBV5-1 and TRBJ2-1): KAGVTQTPRYLIKTRGQQVTLSCSPISGHRSVSWYQQTPGQGLQFLFEYFSETQRNKGNFPGRFSGRQFSNSRSEMNVSTLELGDSALYLCASGLAGPGYNEQFFGPGTRLTVL.

This clonotype was seen at least ten times. V gene TRBV4-1 combines with J gene TRBJ2-1; D is uncertain. Per the germline V gene, CDR1 is MGHRA and CDR2 is YSYEKL. CDR3 length: 14 residues. With 3 bases removed from V and 4 bases from J, the gap between germline ends came to 10 bases. CDR3 protein: CASSHSTQYNEQFF. The CDR3 DNA reads TGCGCCAGCAGCCACTCTACACAATACAATGAGCAGTTCTTC.

The V gene is TRBV6-1, the J gene TRBJ2-3; D not resolved. Germline loops: CDR1 MNHNS, CDR2 SASEGT. The CDR3 totals 15 residues. With 2 bases removed from V and 1 base from J, the gap between germline ends came to 10 bases. The CDR3 here is CASSEMAARTDTQYF. CDR3 nucleotide sequence: TGTGCCAGCAGTGAAATGGCGGCCCGCACAGATACGCAGTATTTT.

Ten or more counts support this clonotype. The chain couples TRBV15 to TRBJ2-1; 11 nucleotides match TRBD2. V shed 0 bases, J shed 4 bases, and the junction held 8 bases outside the gene matches. CDR1 and CDR2 (germline): LNHNV, YYDKDF (reference sequence). CDR3 length: 18 residues. In nucleotides, the CDR3 is TGTGCCACCAGCAGAGATTCAGGGGGGACTAGCGGATACAATGAGCAGTTCTTC. It translates to CATSRDSGGTSGYNEQFF.

The V gene is TRBV20-1, the J gene TRBJ2-1; D is possibly TRBD2 (5 bases). The CDR3 sequence is 16 residues long. The germline V gene has CDR1 DFQATT and CDR2 SNEGSKA (reference sequence). Trimming removed 6 bases from V and 0 bases from J, with 18 bases in between. The CDR3 loop reads CSASSGSGRSYNEQFF. CDR3 sequence (DNA): TGCAGTGCCTCCTCCGGAAGCGGACGCTCCTACAATGAGCAGTTCTTC.

This clonotype was seen repeatedly, ten times or more. V gene TRBV28 combines with J gene TRBJ2-3; D is ambiguous. In germline, CDR1 is MDHEN, CDR2 SYDVKM. This CDR3 spans 11 amino acids. Trimming stripped 5 bases from V and 7 bases from J, with 7 bases between. Here the CDR3 reads CASSAFHTQYF. The CDR3 nucleotides are TGTGCCAGCAGTGCTTTTCATACGCAGTATTTT. The whole variable domain, filled in from reference TRBV28 and TRBJ2-3, reads DVKVTQSSRYLVKRTGEKVFLECVQDMDHENMFWYRQDPGLGLRLIYFSYDVKMKEKGDIPEGYSVSREKKERFSLILESASTNQTSMYLCASSAFHTQYFGPGTRLTVL.

Of note for this clonotype: Given a much more abundant clone one base away, this may be a read error. The chain couples TRBV7-3 to TRBJ2-3; 9 bases map to TRBD1. CDR3 length: 15 amino acids. The germline CDR1 and CDR2 sequences are SGHTA and FQGTGA. Unmatched junction bases numbered 6, after V lost 5 bases and J lost 3 bases. CDR3 sequence (DNA): TGTGCCAGCAGCCCAAGACAGGGGGGGACAGATACGCAGTATTTT. Encoded protein: CASSPRQGGTDTQYF.

This clonotype has ten or more counts. The V gene is TRBV10-3, the J gene TRBJ2-7; TRBD2 agrees at 9 bases. Trimming cost V 5 bases and J 4 bases; bases outside gene matches: 21. CDR3 length: 19 residues. The germline gives CDR1 ENHRY, CDR2 SYGVKD. CDR3 region: CAISKSPGVAGEGNYEQYF. The CDR3 DNA reads TGTGCCATCAGTAAATCACCTGGAGTAGCGGGAGAAGGGAATTACGAGCAGTACTTC.